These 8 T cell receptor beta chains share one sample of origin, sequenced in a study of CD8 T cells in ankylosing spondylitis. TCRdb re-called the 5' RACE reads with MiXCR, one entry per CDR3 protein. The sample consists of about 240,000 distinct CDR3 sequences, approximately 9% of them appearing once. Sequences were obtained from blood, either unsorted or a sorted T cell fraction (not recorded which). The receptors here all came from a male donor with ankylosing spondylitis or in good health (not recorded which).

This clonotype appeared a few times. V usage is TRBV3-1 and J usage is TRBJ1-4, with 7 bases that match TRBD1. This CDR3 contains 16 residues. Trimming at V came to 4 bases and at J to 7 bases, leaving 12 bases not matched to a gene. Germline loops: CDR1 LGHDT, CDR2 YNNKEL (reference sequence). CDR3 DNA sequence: TGTGCCAGCAGCCTCGTCGGACAGGCGCTAGGTGAAAAACTGTTTTTT. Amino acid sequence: CASSLVGQALGEKLFF.

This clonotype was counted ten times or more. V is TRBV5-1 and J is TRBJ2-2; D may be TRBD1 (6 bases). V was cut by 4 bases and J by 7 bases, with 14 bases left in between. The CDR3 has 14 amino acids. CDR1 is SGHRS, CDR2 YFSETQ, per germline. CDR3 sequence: CASSGRGLDGELFF. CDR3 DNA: TGCGCCAGCAGCGGAAGGGGGTTGGACGGGGAGCTGTTTTTT.

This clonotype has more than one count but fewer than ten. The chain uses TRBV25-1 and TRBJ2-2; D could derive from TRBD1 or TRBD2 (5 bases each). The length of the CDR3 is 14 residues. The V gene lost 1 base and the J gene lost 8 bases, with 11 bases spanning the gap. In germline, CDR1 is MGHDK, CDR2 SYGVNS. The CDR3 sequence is CASSESRGTGELFF. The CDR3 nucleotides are TGTGCCAGCAGTGAATCACGTGGGACGGGGGAGCTGTTTTTT.

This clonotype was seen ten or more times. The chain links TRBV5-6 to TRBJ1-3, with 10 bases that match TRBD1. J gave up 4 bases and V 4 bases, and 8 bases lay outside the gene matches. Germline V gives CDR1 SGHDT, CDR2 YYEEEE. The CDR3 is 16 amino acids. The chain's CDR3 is CASSPLTGGRGNTIYF. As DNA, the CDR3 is TGTGCCAGCAGCCCCTTGACAGGGGGCAGAGGAAACACCATATATTTT.

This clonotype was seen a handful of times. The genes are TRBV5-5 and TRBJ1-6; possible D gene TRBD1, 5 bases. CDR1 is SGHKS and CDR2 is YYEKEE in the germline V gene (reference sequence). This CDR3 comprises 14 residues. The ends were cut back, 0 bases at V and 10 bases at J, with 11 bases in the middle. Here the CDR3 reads CASSLVGEGSPLHF. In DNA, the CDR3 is TGTGCCAGCAGCTTGGTAGGGGAAGGATCACCCCTCCACTTT.

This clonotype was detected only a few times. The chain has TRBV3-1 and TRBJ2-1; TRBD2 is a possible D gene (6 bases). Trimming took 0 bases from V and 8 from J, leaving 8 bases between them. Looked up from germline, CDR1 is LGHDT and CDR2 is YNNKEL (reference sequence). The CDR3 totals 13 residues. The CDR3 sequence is CASSQEVADEQFF. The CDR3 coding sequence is TGTGCCAGCAGCCAAGAAGTAGCGGATGAGCAGTTCTTC.

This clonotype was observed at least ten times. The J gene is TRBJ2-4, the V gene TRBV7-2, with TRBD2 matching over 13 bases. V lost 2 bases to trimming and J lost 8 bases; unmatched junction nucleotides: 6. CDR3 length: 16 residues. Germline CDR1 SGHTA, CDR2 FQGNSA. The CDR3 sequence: CASSLTTSGGAHIQYF. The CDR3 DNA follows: TGTGCCAGCAGCTTAACTACTAGCGGGGGGGCCCACATTCAGTACTTC. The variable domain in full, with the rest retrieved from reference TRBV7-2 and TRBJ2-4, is GAGVSQSPSNKVTEKGKDVELRCDPISGHTALYWYRQSLGQGLEFLIYFQGNSAPDKSGLPSDRFSAERTGGSVSTLTIQRTQQEDSAVYLCASSLTTSGGAHIQYFGAGTRLSVL.

The CDR3, as DNA: TGTGCCAGCAGTCCGATCCGGGCCTTGAGCTCCTATAATTCACCCCTCCACTTT. As protein: CASSPIRALSSYNSPLHF. V and J are TRBV28 and TRBJ1-6; D is uncertain. V lost 5 bases and J 0 bases, leaving 17 bases between the germline ends. Germline values: CDR1 MDHEN, CDR2 SYDVKM. This CDR3 is 18 amino acids long.